The entry that follows covers one T cell receptor beta chain sequence. Its target is not known. This record comes from a study of siplizumab effects on memory and regulatory T cells. Data came from immunoSEQ multiplex PCR; TCRdb stores just in-frame clones and leaves some out. The table has fewer than 25,000 clones, 44% seen once. This CDR3 spans 16 amino acids. V was trimmed by 0 bases and J by 2 bases, leaving 13 bases between them. Germline-derived CDR1 and CDR2 are MGHRA and YSYEKL. Study-level points and caveats: Proliferating siplizumab-culture Treg suppressive function went unconfirmed.

A 37°C coculture lasting more than five days was applied to the mixed lymphocyte reaction cells. The clonotype originates from a human donor in good health; the cells came from an allogeneic mixed lymphocyte reaction. Some clones in this sample may be carry-over from other donors' samples. The sequenced sample consisted of CFSE-low (dividing) CD4+ T cells sorted from an allogeneic mixed lymphocyte reaction. This sequence joins TRBV4-1 and TRBJ1-2; D call uncertain. For the CDR3, the DNA is TGCGCCAGCAGCCAAGAGATTCTCCTCAAGAACTATGGCTACACCTTC. Amino acids: CASSQEILLKNYGYTF.